These 11 T cell receptor beta chains were all obtained from the same sample, sequenced in a study of T cells in Graves' hyperthyroidism and ophthalmopathy (dated by TCRdb to about 2019). Library prep was done by multiplex PCR. TCRdb shows the sequencer as Illumina HiSeq 2000. The TCR beta CDR3 regions were amplified from the RNA transcripts. The first round of RT-PCR for the TCR CDR3 was performed with the HTBI primer set and the Qiagen OneStep RT-PCR kit. Clones were called with MiXCR by TCRdb after fastp trimmed the public reads at Q25, and only in-frame beta chains were retained. Rows are unified per CDR3 protein, each entry keeping the most common DNA and genes. Across this sample there are fewer than 750,000 distinct CDR3 sequences, with around 15% seen only once. Roughly 4.5% of the sample comes from the top ten. Sequencing input: blood. Receptors were obtained from a middle-aged woman with Graves' ophthalmopathy.

The chain couples TRBV24-1 to TRBJ2-5, with a weak D call TRBD2 (5 bases). Germline CDR1 KGHDR, CDR2 SFDVKD. V was pared by 5 bases and J by 6 bases, with 12 bases between. The CDR3 is 13 amino acids. The CDR3 coding sequence is TGTGCCACCAGTGGAGGGCCGCGGAAGACCCAGTACTTC. This gives the protein CATSGGPRKTQYF.

This clonotype was seen at least ten times. The chain has TRBV29-1 and TRBJ2-7; tentative D call: TRBD1 (6 bases). Germline values: CDR1 SQVTM, CDR2 ANQGSEA. V was trimmed by 0 bases and J by 5 bases, leaving 8 bases between them. There are 12 residues in the CDR3. This chain's CDR3 is CSVEEGGDEQYF. In nucleotides, the CDR3 is TGCAGCGTTGAAGAAGGGGGAGACGAGCAGTACTTC.

In this sample, this clonotype turned up many times. This chain joins TRBV20-1 and TRBJ2-7; 10 bases agree with TRBD2. The V gene's germline CDR1 is DFQATT and CDR2 SNEGSKA (reference sequence). The CDR3 extends over 13 amino acids. Trimming took 2 bases from V and 4 from J; bases not matched to a gene: 2. The CDR3 region has the DNA TGCAGTGCTAGACTAGCGGGAGAATACGAGCAGTACTTC. The encoded protein is CSARLAGEYEQYF.

This clonotype has ten or more counts. The rearrangement uses TRBV5-5 and TRBJ2-7; tentatively, D is TRBD1 (6 bases). This CDR3 is 13 amino acids long. The V gene's germline CDR1 is SGHKS and CDR2 YYEKEE (reference sequence). V lost 0 bases, J lost 9 bases, and 13 bases lay in between. The chain's CDR3 is CASSLALQGSQYF. As DNA, the CDR3 is TGTGCCAGCAGCTTGGCCTTACAGGGCTCGCAGTACTTC.

This chain links TRBV28 with TRBJ2-6, with a weak D call TRBD1 (8 bases). The CDR3 runs 20 residues. Germline assignment: CDR1 MDHEN and CDR2 SYDVKM. The germline V and J ends were trimmed by 4 bases and 0 bases, with 22 bases remaining between them. CDR3 residues: CASSYRGVGTGYSGANVLTF. The CDR3 DNA reads TGTGCCAGCAGTTACCGGGGGGTGGGGACAGGTTACTCTGGGGCCAACGTCCTGACTTTC.

This clonotype was recorded many times. This chain uses TRBV28 with TRBJ1-5; perhaps TRBD1 as D (5 bases). Trimming removed 8 bases from V and 5 bases from J, with 16 bases in between. Per germline, CDR1 MDHEN and CDR2 SYDVKM. The CDR3 runs 14 residues. CDR3 bases: TGTGCCAGCTTAACCCCTAGGGGAGATCAGCCCCAGCATTTT. This sequence encodes CASLTPRGDQPQHF. Looking up the rest from reference TRBV28 and TRBJ1-5 gives the full variable domain: DVKVTQSSRYLVKRTGEKVFLECVQDMDHENMFWYRQDPGLGLRLIYFSYDVKMKEKGDIPEGYSVSREKKERFSLILESASTNQTSMYLCASLTPRGDQPQHFGDGTRLSIL.

This clonotype was observed many times. The chain carries TRBV15 and TRBJ2-2, with D perhaps being TRBD1 or TRBD2 (6 bases each). The CDR3 covers 17 residues. From germline, CDR1 is LNHNV and CDR2 YYDKDF (reference sequence). V was clipped by 0 bases and J by 6 bases, with 17 bases between them. CDR3 coding DNA: TGTGCCACCAGCAGAGACCTCGGGGGCAGGGAGTCCGGGGAGCTGTTTTTT. Translated, it gives CATSRDLGGRESGELFF. The full variable domain, rest sourced from reference TRBV15 and TRBJ2-2, is DAMVIQNPRYQVTQFGKPVTLSCSQTLNHNVMYWYQQKSSQAPKLLFHYYDKDFNNEADTPDNFQSRRPNTSFCFLDIRSPGLGDTAMYLCATSRDLGGRESGELFFGEGSRLTVL.

This clonotype was seen ten or more times. The rearrangement uses TRBV7-9 and TRBJ2-7; D unclear. Germline V gene lookup returns CDR1 SEHNR and CDR2 FQNEAQ (reference sequence). The CDR3 sequence is 14 residues long. Between the trimmed V and J ends, which lost 2 bases and 5 bases, there was a span of 13 bases. The CDR3 spells CASSLSTTIDEQYF. The CDR3 bases are TGTGCCAGCAGCTTAAGCACGACAATCGACGAGCAGTACTTC.

This clonotype was detected many times. The rearrangement links TRBV28 to TRBJ1-2; D uncertain. V lost 3 bases to trimming and J lost 1 base, with 6 bases between them. The CDR3 is made up of 13 amino acids. The V gene's germline CDR1 is MDHEN and CDR2 SYDVKM. CDR3 in DNA: TGTGCCAGCAGTTTGGGGAATAACTATGGCTACACCTTC. Protein: CASSLGNNYGYTF.

At least ten counts were recorded for this clonotype. V is TRBV6-2 or TRBV6-3 and J is TRBJ2-7; 7 bases line up with TRBD2. The CDR3 has 13 amino acids. V was clipped by 5 bases and J by 2 bases; unmatched bases: 3. Germline V lookup: CDR1 MNHEY, CDR2 SVGEGT. CDR3 loop: CASSHGTTYEQYF. Written as DNA, the CDR3 is TGTGCCAGCAGTCACGGGACTACCTACGAGCAGTACTTC.

V usage is TRBV5-1 and J usage is TRBJ1-1, with 10 bases aligning to TRBD1. Germline CDR1 SGHRS, CDR2 YFSETQ. The CDR3 is 16 residues long. J gave up 0 bases and V 2 bases, and 4 bases lay outside the gene matches. In nucleotides, the CDR3 is TGCGCCAGCAGCTTAAGGGACAGGGGTATGAACACTGAAGCTTTCTTT. It yields the protein CASSLRDRGMNTEAFF.